The entry that follows covers one T cell receptor (beta chain) sequence. No antigen is known for it. Method: immunoSEQ multiplex PCR; TCRdb's copy keeps in-frame clones and lacks some. The data contain approximately 38,000 clones, around 78% of them singletons. This CDR3 is 18 amino acids long. Germline V gene sequence: CDR1 SGHRS, CDR2 YFSETQ. Trimming removed 0 bases at V and 2 bases at J, with 21 bases between. This sample is drawn from a study of vaccination effects on CD4 cells after COVID-19. In the study overall: As their vaccination, participants received two doses of either BNT162b2 or mRNA-1273. Two convalescent pre-vaccine samples were taken 142 and 148 days post-diagnosis. Notes on the study in general: Late post-vaccination samples showed marked contraction of infection- and vaccine-induced clones.

Peptide-pool stimulation followed by sequencing identified expanded antigen-specific CD4+ clonotypes in the ViraFEST assay. Once cultured for 10 to 11 days, the cells underwent separation to obtain CD4+ T cells. Confirmation by PCR established that the person had SARS-CoV-2 infection between March and December 2020. At days 3 and 7, half of the medium was exchanged for IL-2 medium. This receptor was taken from a human donor who had a prior SARS-CoV-2 infection. The sample in question was CD4+ T cells from PBMCs cultured with a peptide pool, obtained before COVID-19 vaccination. The chain couples TRBV5-1 to TRBJ2-7, with D possibly being TRBD1 (6 bases). The CDR3: CASSLEILSRDITYEQYF. CDR3 coding DNA: TGCGCCAGCAGCTTGGAGATTCTATCCCGGGACATCACCTACGAGCAGTACTTC.